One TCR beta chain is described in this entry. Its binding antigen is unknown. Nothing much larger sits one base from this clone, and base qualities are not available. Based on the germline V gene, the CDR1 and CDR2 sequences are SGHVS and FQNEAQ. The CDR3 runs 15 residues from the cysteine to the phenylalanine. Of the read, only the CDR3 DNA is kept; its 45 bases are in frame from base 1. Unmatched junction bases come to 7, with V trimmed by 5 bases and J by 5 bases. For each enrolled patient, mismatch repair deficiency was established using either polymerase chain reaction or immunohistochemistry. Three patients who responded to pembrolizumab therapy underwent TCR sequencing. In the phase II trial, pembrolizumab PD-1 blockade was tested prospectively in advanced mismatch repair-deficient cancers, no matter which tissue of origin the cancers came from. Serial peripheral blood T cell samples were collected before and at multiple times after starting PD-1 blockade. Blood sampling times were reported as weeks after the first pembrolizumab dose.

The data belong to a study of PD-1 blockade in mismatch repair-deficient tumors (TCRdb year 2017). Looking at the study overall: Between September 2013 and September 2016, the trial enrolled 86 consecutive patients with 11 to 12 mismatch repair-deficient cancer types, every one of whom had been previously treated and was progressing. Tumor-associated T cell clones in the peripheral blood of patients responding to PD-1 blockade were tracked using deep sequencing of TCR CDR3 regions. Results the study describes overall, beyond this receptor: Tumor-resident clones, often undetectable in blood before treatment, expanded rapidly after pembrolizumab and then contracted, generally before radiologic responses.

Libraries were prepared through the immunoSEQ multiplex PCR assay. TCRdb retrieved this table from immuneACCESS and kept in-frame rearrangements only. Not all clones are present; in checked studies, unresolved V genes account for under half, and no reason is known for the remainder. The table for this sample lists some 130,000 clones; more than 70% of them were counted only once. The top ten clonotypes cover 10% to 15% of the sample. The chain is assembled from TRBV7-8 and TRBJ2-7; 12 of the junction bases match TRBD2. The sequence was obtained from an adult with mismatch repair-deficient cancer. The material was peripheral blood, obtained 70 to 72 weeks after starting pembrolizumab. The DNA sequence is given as TGTGCCAGCAGCACAACTAGCGGGAGGTTTGACGAGCAGTACTTC. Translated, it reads CASSTTSGRFDEQYF.